This T cell receptor (beta chain) was captured in a study of cytomegalovirus exposure and HLA in healthy donors. On the study more broadly: Among the 300 to 400 donors who were genotyped, approximately 84% fell in the genetic ancestry cluster that is associated with self-reported Caucasian donors. Regarding the study as a whole: An analysis done earlier found most TCR beta V segments productive about 87% or about 30% of the time. It was 160 or so TCR beta chains that were listed as cytomegalovirus-associated.

The germline V and J ends were trimmed by 7 bases and 0 bases, with 15 bases remaining between them. The CDR3 consists of 15 residues. CDR1 and CDR2 from the germline V gene are MNHEY and SVGAGI. To note about this clone: What it binds is not known.

The PCR was carried out with 60 Vbeta primers and 13 Jbeta primers. As originally analysed: An analysis that came later counted 80 million or so unique TCR beta chains, 9 million to 12 million shared. Data came from immunoSEQ multiplex PCR; TCRdb stores just in-frame clones and leaves some out. D and trimming were read from the DNA, whereas the V and J calls and clone size are those reported in that table. The sample contains around 150,000 clones, roughly 65% of which appear only once. This chain uses TRBV6-5 with TRBJ1-1, with D maybe TRBD1 (6 bases). Source material: PBMCs. This clonotype was sampled from a man aged 55 to 70 in good health and CMV-seronegative. The CDR3 nucleotides read TGTGCCAGCACCCCCCAAGACAGGCTGAACACTGAAGCTTTCTTT. Translating it yields CASTPQDRLNTEAFF.